This passage covers 7 T cell receptor beta chains from one sample sequenced in a study of blood T cell repertoires in COVID-19. Sequenced by immunoSEQ multiplex PCR; TCRdb stores in-frame clones only, minus some. The profile shows about 220,000 clones, around 80% of them singletons. Sequencing was done on a sample of peripheral blood. The receptor set was obtained from a woman aged 55-70 years who had recovered from COVID-19.

This chain uses TRBV6-5 with TRBJ1-1; 9 bases are shared with TRBD1. The germline V gene has CDR1 MNHEY and CDR2 SVGAGI. V trimming: 7 bases; J trimming: 8 bases; junction bases outside the gene matches: 11. The CDR3 runs to 14 residues. CDR3 region: CASTQTGGMAEAFF. CDR3 coding DNA: TGTGCCAGCACCCAGACAGGGGGAATGGCCGAAGCTTTCTTT.

CDR3 in DNA: TGTGCCAGCATAGCCCTAGCGGCGAACACCGGGGAGCTGTTTTTT. Protein product: CASIALAANTGELFF. This chain links TRBV2 with TRBJ2-2, with 7 bases lining up with TRBD2. Germline CDR1 SNHLY, CDR2 FYNNEI. The CDR3 extends over 15 amino acids. V trimming: 7 bases; J trimming: 0 bases; junction bases outside the gene matches: 5.

This sequence joins TRBV19 and TRBJ2-7; TRBD1 matches at 9 bases. The CDR3 totals 15 residues. Germline V lookup: CDR1 LNHDA, CDR2 SQIVND (reference sequence). With 5 bases clipped from V and 4 bases from J, the junction kept 9 bases outside the gene matches. CDR3 nucleotides: TGTGCCAGTAGTTCGTACAGGGGGCCGTCATACGAGCAGTACTTC. It encodes CASSSYRGPSYEQYF.

The chain carries TRBV9 and TRBJ1-3, with no clear D. V shed 0 bases and J shed 4 bases, with 11 bases lying between them. CDR3 length equals 15 residues. CDR1 is SGDLS, CDR2 YYNGEE, per germline. The CDR3 DNA reads as TGTGCCAGCAGCGTAGATCTGGGCCCGGGAAACACCATATATTTT. Translation gives CASSVDLGPGNTIYF.

V and J are TRBV23-1 and TRBJ1-2; D remains ambiguous. TRBV23-1 falls under the ORF class, with uncertain function. The length of the CDR3 is 14 residues. V lost 3 bases and J 4 bases, leaving 12 bases between the germline ends. In DNA form, the CDR3 reads TGCGCCAGCAGTCACAGGAGGTGGATCTATGGCTACACCTTC. Its translation: CASSHRRWIYGYTF.

For this clone: Other nucleotide sequences from this sample produce the same CDR3. The gene calls are TRBV3-1 (or the pseudogene TRBV3-2) and TRBJ2-7, with 7 bases that match TRBD1. The J segment lost 2 bases and the V segment lost 5 bases, leaving 3 bases of the junction unmatched. Germline CDR1 reads LGHDT; CDR2 reads YNNKEL (reference sequence). The CDR3 has 13 residues. The chain's CDR3 is CASSLGQTYEQYF. In DNA, the CDR3 is TGTGCCAGCAGCTTGGGACAGACCTACGAGCAGTACTTC.

The sample holds a few counts of this clone. The rearrangement uses TRBV10-1 and TRBJ1-3, with TRBD1 identical over 11 bases. Germline loops: CDR1 WNHNN, CDR2 SYGVQD (reference sequence). CDR3 length equals 16 residues. The trim removed 7 bases at V and 0 bases at J, leaving 5 bases unmatched. CDR3 sequence: CASMGQGGSSGNTIYF. DNA for the CDR3: TGCGCCAGCATGGGACAGGGGGGGAGCTCTGGAAACACCATATATTTT.